This T cell receptor (beta chain) is from a study of cytomegalovirus exposure and HLA in healthy donors. The PCR contained 60 Vbeta and 13 Jbeta primers. Generated by immunoSEQ multiplex PCR, the TCRdb table keeps only in-frame clones and is missing some. Counted here are some 150,000 clones, 75% to 80% occurring once; the ten biggest clones make up around 1.5%. General study results and limits: Earlier findings revealed that most TCR beta V segments proved productive either about 87% or about 30% of the time. In vitro data verified a few CMV-associated chains as specific for CMV antigens. Reported performance of the classifier showed diagnosis of cytomegalovirus status with high specificity and sensitivity. In a later analysis, TCR beta V- and J-gene trimming was associated with a missense DCLRE1C variant.

Notes on this clone: Its antigen is not known.

The length of the CDR3 is 13 residues. CDR1 ENHRY and CDR2 SYGVKD come from the germline V gene. V dropped 7 bases and J dropped 1 base, with 8 bases sitting between them. The material sequenced was PBMCs. The V and J genes are TRBV10-3 and TRBJ2-1; a weak D match, TRBD1 (6 bases). The sequence was collected from a female donor in good health and CMV-seronegative. CDR3 loop: CAIMDSSYNEQFF. Here the CDR3 DNA reads TGTGCCATCATGGACAGTTCCTACAATGAGCAGTTCTTC.